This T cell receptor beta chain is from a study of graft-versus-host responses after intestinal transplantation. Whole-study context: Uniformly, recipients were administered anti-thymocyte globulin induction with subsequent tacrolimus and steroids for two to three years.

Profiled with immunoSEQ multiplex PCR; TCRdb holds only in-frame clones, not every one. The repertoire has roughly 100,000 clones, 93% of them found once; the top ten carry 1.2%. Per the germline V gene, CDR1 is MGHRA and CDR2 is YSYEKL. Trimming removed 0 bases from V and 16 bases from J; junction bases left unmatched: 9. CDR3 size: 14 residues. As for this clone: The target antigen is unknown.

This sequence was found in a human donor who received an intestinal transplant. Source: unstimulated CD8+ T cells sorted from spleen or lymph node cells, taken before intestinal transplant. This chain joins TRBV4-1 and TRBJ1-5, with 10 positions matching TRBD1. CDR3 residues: CASSQDDGQGVGHF. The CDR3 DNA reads TGCGCCAGCAGCCAAGATGATGGACAGGGGGTCGGTCATTTT.